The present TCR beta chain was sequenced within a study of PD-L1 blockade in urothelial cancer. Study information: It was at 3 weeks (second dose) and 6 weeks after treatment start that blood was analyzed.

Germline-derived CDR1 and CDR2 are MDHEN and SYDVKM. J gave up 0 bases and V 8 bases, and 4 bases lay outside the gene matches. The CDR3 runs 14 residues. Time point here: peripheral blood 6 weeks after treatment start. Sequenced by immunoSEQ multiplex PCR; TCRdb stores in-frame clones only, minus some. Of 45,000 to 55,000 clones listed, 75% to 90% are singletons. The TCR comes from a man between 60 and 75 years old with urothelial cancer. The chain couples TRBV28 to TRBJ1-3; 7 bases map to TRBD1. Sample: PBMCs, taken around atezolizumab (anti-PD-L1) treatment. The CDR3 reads CASRDSLSGNTIYF. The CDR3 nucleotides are TGTGCCAGCCGGGACAGCCTCTCTGGAAACACCATATATTTT.